This paragraph reports one T cell receptor (beta chain). Its recognized antigen is unknown. No clone much larger than this one lies a single base away; base qualities are absent. The library was obtained by the immunoSEQ multiplex PCR assay. T cell repertoires were profiled with deep sequencing of rearranged TCR beta loci together with multiparametric flow cytometry. Entries here come from immuneACCESS through TCRdb and include only in-frame sequences with V and J called. Some clones fail to appear in such tables; in the studies checked, an unresolved V gene covers under half of the shortfall, and the cause of the remainder is unknown. In all, the sample holds 15,000 or so clones, and roughly nine tenths of those were seen once. The top ten clones comprise 45% to 60% of the sample. Per the germline V gene, SNHLY is the CDR1 and FYNNEI is the CDR2. Trimming takes 8 bases off V and 4 bases off J; junction bases not matched to a gene: 4. Counted from cysteine to phenylalanine, this CDR3 has 13 amino acids. The kept DNA is CDR3 alone, 39 bases in frame from the first base.

These data originate in a study of lymphopenia after photon versus proton radiotherapy (dated by TCRdb to the late 2010s). As for the study more broadly: The immunological effects of photon versus proton radiation therapy were compared in patients with gastrointestinal tumors who developed high-grade lymphopenia. A cohort of some 20 patients with gastrointestinal tumors who received either photon or proton therapy and subsequently developed lymphopenia was included. The goal of the study was to characterize the differences between the two radiation modalities in how they affect the immune system. The investigation overall reported the following: Across the cohort, among patients who died, a greater drop in TCR diversity after the nadir was inversely correlated with overall survival time. The survival association was assessed only in patients who died, and better survival with proton therapy was presented by the authors as a possibility rather than a demonstrated result. During treatment, patients who received photon therapy lost naive T cells and TCR diversity and gained effector/memory populations, whereas patients who received proton therapy remained relatively stable. After the lymphocyte count nadir, photon-treated repertoires showed oligoclonal expansion, especially of CD8+ Temra cells, which drove the drop in diversity.

This TCR was recovered from a woman between 55 and 75 years old with cholangiocarcinoma. Some clones in this sample may be carry-over from other donors' samples. This sequence uses TRBV2 and TRBJ1-5, and TRBD1 aligns with 8 junction nucleotides. The sample here was peripheral blood, taken from a patient treated with proton-based radiotherapy. The DNA is as follows: TGTGCCAGCTCAGGGGGCTTGAATCAGCCCCAGCATTTT. It translates as CASSGGLNQPQHF.